The present TCR beta chain was sequenced within a study of blood T cells in healthy people across ages. Study conclusions and caveats: Donors of long life had a larger count of naive CD4+ cells and greater diversity than aged donors. Estimated diversity across one million T cells was deemed an underestimate.

Germline V gene sequence: CDR1 SGHTA, CDR2 FQGNSA. V dropped 3 bases and J dropped 0 bases, with 11 bases sitting between them. The CDR3 totals 15 residues. This clonotype was observed a handful of times. Its antigen is as yet unknown. PCR was performed a second time for about 7 to 12 cycles using a sample-barcoded 5' primer and a J-beta primer mix. Per-sample output comprised a minimum of 2.5 million paired-end reads containing CDR3. TCRdb re-called the 5' RACE reads with MiXCR, one entry per CDR3 protein. The repertoire holds hundreds of thousands of distinct CDR3 sequences, with 40% to 45% as singletons.

This clonotype was sampled from a man aged 80 or over in good health. The chain uses TRBV7-2 and TRBJ1-1, with D perhaps TRBD1 (5 bases). Sequencing was done on a sample of blood. Here the CDR3 reads CASSFDSTVNTEAFF. CDR3 in DNA: TGTGCCAGCAGCTTTGATTCGACAGTGAACACTGAAGCTTTCTTT.